This TCR beta chain comes out of a study of CD8 T cells in Susac syndrome. V dropped 7 bases and J dropped 6 bases, with 9 bases sitting between them. Germline CDR1 reads MNHEY; CDR2 reads SVGAGI. The CDR3 totals 11 residues. The authors carried out high-throughput sequencing of TCR beta. They applied it to CD8+ and CD4+ T cells obtained from blood. It was with random hexamers that roughly 0.45 to 1 ug RNA was reverse transcribed. TCRdb passed the immunoSEQ multiplex PCR reads through MiXCR, listing each CDR3 protein once. The data show some 300,000 distinct CDR3 sequences, 65% to 90% seen once. This sequence joins TRBV6-5 and TRBJ1-1, with D unresolved. This TCR was recovered from a human donor with multiple sclerosis. Sequenced input: CD8+ T cells from PBMCs. This CDR3 reads CASKYGSEAFF. CDR3 nucleotides: TGTGCCAGCAAGTACGGCTCTGAAGCTTTCTTT.